A selection of T cell receptor beta chains follows, all from one sample in a study of T-cell reconstitution after alpha-beta-depleted transplantation in children. MiXCR was run by TCRdb on the PCR reads, yielding one entry per CDR3 protein. The sample yields hundreds of thousands of distinct CDR3 sequences, about 10% seen once. Specimen: PBMCs from the stem cell graft donor, collected from the stem cell graft. The source of these receptors is a human donor who donated a stem cell graft to a child with acute myeloid leukemia. The conserved cysteine and the conserved F or W are not part of the CDR3 here.

j_call | v_call | cdr3_aa
TRBJ2-3 | TRBV25-1 | ASSEGTASTDTQY
TRBJ2-5 | TRBV20-1 | SARDGGLPETQY
TRBJ2-7 | TRBV11-1 | ASSRGELLYEQY
TRBJ2-4 | TRBV11-2 | ASSLGQGGVSAKNIQY
TRBJ2-1 | TRBV7-2 | ASRGGQGYNEQF
TRBJ1-4 | TRBV15 | ATSRTLEKLF
TRBJ1-5 | TRBV7-2 | ASSPETGAGRQPQH
TRBJ1-3 | TRBV7-3 | ASSRGFQGGNTIY
TRBJ2-3 | TRBV20-1 | SARVPLSTDTQY
TRBJ1-2 | TRBV7-3 | ASSLTVGLFNYGYT
TRBJ2-3 | TRBV12-5 | ASGWPLAASTDTQY
TRBJ2-7 | TRBV20-1 | SARGGDARGEQY
TRBJ1-6 | TRBV6-1 | ASRQGGGNSPLH
TRBJ1-1 | TRBV5-5 | ASTSQGLDTEAF
TRBJ1-2 | TRBV6-1 | ASSPPRANYGYT
TRBJ2-7 | TRBV4-3 | ASSRGIGDSYEQY
TRBJ2-1 | TRBV20-1 | SARAGGTSGTSSYNEQF
TRBJ2-7 | TRBV3-1 | ASSQSRPAEQY
TRBJ2-3 | TRBV29-1 | SVVAGTDTQY
TRBJ2-2 | TRBV5-1 | ASSPILGQGMNTGELF
TRBJ1-5 | TRBV19 | ASRTGTGNVYQPQH
TRBJ1-1 | TRBV11-2 | ASSQSISSSGF
TRBJ2-1 | TRBV7-9 | ASSSQTSYNEQF
TRBJ2-1 | TRBV6-1 | ASTANSGRNEQF
TRBJ2-1 | TRBV5-1 | ASSLAPSGDYNEQF
TRBJ2-1 | TRBV5-1 | ASSLPGLAGGNDQF
TRBJ2-7 | TRBV7-6 | ASSFRPGTQQFYEQY
TRBJ2-5 | TRBV29-1 | SPHLYEVGETQY
TRBJ2-4 | TRBV27 | ASTSGGGIQY